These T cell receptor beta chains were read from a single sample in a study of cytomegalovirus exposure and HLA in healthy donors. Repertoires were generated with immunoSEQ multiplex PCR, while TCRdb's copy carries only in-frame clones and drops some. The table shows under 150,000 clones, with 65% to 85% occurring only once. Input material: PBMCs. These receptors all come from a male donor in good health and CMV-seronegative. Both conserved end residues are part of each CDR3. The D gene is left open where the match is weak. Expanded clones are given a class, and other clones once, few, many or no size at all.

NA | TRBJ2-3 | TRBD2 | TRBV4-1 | TGCGCCAGCAGCCAAGAGGTTAGCGGGAGAAGAGATACGCAGTATTTT | CASSQEVSGRRDTQYF
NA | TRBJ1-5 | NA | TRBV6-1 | TGTGCCAGCAGTGAAGAGGGAGGGGGGTTTAATCAGCCCCAGCATTTT | CASSEEGGGFNQPQHF
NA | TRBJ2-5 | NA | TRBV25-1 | TGTGCCAGCAGCCCCCCACTGTTGGAGACCCAGTACTTC | CASSPPLLETQYF
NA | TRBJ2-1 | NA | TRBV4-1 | TGCGCCAGCAGCCAAGGACTGCCAACGGTTGAGCAGTTCTTC | CASSQGLPTVEQFF
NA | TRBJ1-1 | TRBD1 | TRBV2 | TGTGCCAGCAGTTCGGGGACAGGGGGCGCCATACGAGCTTTCTTT | CASSSGTGGAIRAFF
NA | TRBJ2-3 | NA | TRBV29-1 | TGCAGCGTTGAGGGGGCTGCAGATACGCAGTATTTT | CSVEGAADTQYF
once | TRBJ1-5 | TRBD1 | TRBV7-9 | TGTTCCAGCAGCTTAGCCGGGACAGACAATCAGCCCCAGCATTTT | CSSSLAGTDNQPQHF
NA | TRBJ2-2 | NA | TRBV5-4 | TGTGCCAGCAGCTTGAGCGGTCCCGGGGAGCTGTTTTTT | CASSLSGPGELFF
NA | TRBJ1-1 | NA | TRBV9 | TGTGCCAGCAGCGTAGAAGGTGCGGGGGTGAACACTGAAGCTTTCTTT | CASSVEGAGVNTEAFF
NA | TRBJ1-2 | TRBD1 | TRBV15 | TGTGCCACCAGCAGAGATACGGACAGGGTCTATGGCTACACCTTC | CATSRDTDRVYGYTF
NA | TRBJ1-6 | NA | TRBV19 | TGTGCCAGTAGTATAGATCCGGGAGTCCGCCCTAATTCACCCCTCCACTTT | CASSIDPGVRPNSPLHF
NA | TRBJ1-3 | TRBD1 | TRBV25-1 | TGTGCCAGCAGCCGAGGGACAGTCTCTGGAAACACCATATATTTT | CASSRGTVSGNTIYF
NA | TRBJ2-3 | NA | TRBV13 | TGTGCCAGCAGCTTACGAGGGATGGGTACGCAGTATTTT | CASSLRGMGTQYF
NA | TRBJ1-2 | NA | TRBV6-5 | TGTGCCAGTAGCGGACCCGGGGATGGCTACACCTTC | CASSGPGDGYTF
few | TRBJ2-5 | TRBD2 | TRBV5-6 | TGTGCCAGCAGCTCTTTAACTAGCGGGAGAGAGACCCAGTACTTC | CASSSLTSGRETQYF
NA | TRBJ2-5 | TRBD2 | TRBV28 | TGTGCCAGCAGTTTGACTAGCGGGGGTCAAGAGACCCAGTACTTC | CASSLTSGGQETQYF
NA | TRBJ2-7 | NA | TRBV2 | TGTGCCAGCAGTGATCTCCAGGGGGGCGTACAGTACTTC | CASSDLQGGVQYF
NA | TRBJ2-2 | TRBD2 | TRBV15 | TGTGCCACCAGCAGAGTACTAGCGGGGGGTGGCGGGGAGCTGTTTTTT | CATSRVLAGGGGELFF
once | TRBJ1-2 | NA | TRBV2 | TGTGCCAGCAGTGAAGGGCAGTCAGCTAACTATGGCTACACCTTC | CASSEGQSANYGYTF
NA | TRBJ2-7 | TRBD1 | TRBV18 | TGTGCCAGCTCACCTCTGCCCCGTCACTGGACAGGCGGTCTCGAGCAGTACTTC | CASSPLPRHWTGGLEQYF
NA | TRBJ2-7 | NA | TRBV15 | TGTGCCACCAGCAGAGGAGGGAGCGAGCAGTACTTC | CATSRGGSEQYF
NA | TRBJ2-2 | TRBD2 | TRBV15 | TGTGCCACCAGCAGACCTGAAGCGGGGGGGCGTGTCGGGGAGCTGTTTTTT | CATSRPEAGGRVGELFF
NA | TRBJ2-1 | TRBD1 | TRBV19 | TGTGCCAGTAGCATAAGGGACAGGGGGGGTAATGAGCAGTTCTTC | CASSIRDRGGNEQFF
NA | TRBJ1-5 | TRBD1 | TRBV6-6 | TGTGCCAGCACCAATAGGGACAGAAATCAGCCCCAGCATTTT | CASTNRDRNQPQHF
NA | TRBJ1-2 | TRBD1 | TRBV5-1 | TGCGCCAGCAGCCCGACAGGGGAAGATGGCTACACCTTC | CASSPTGEDGYTF
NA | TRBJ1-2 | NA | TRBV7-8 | TGTGCCAGCAGCTTAGCGTCCGGCTCGGGTCTCGGCTACACCTTC | CASSLASGSGLGYTF
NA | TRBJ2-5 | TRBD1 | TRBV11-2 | TGTGCCAGCAGCTTAGGAGGGCAGGGGGCCTACCAAGAGACCCAGTACTTC | CASSLGGQGAYQETQYF
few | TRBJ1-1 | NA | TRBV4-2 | TGTGCCAGCAGCGGGAGTGGAGATACTGAAGCTTTCTTT | CASSGSGDTEAFF
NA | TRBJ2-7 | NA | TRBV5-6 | TGTGCCAGCAGCTTGGGGACCTGGGGACATCCACTCAACGAGCAGTACTTC | CASSLGTWGHPLNEQYF
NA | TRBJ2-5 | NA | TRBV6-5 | TGTGCCAGCAGTAAAACAGGGTCGGGGGAGACCCAGTACTTC | CASSKTGSGETQYF
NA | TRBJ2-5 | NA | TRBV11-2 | TGTGCCAGCAGCTCCCACGGGGGCCAAGAGACCCAGTACTTC | CASSSHGGQETQYF
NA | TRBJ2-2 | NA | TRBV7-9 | TGTGCCAGCAGCTTAAAATCCGGGGGGCAAGACACCGGGGAGCTGTTTTTT | CASSLKSGGQDTGELFF
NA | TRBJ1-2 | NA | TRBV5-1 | TGCGCCAGCAGCTTAGGAGGATATGGCTACACCTTC | CASSLGGYGYTF
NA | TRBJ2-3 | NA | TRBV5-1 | TGCGCCAGCAGCTTGGGAGGATCTTCAATGCCAGATACGCAGTATTTT | CASSLGGSSMPDTQYF
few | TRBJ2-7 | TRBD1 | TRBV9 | TGTGCCAGCAGCGTCAAGCCCGGGACAGGGCCCTACGAGCAGTACTTC | CASSVKPGTGPYEQYF
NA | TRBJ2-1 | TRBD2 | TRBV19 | TGTGCCAGTAGTACTCTAGCGGGGGCCCCGGATGAGCAGTTCTTC | CASSTLAGAPDEQFF
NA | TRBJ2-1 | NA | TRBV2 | TGTGCCAGCAGAGATAGGGCACGGGGCAATGAGCAGTTCTTC | CASRDRARGNEQFF
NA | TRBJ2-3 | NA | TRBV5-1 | TGCGCCAGCAGCCCCGCAGGGCGCACAGATACGCAGTATTTT | CASSPAGRTDTQYF
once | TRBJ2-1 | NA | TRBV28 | TGTGCCAGCAGTTTATTTGGGCGTAACAATGAGCAGTTCTTC | CASSLFGRNNEQFF
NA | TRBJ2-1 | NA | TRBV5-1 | TGCGCCAGCAGCTTGGTGGGTCGGGGGAGTACCTACAATGAGCAGTTCTTC | CASSLVGRGSTYNEQFF
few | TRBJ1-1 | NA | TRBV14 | TGTGCCAGCAGCCAAGAGGTGCGGGGTTGGCACACTGAAGCTTTCTTT | CASSQEVRGWHTEAFF
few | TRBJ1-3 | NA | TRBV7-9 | TGTGCCAGCAGCCTAGTGACAGGCGTGTTTTCTGGAAACACCATATATTTT | CASSLVTGVFSGNTIYF
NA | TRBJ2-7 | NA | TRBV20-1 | TGCAGTGCAACCCAGGACTACGAGCAGTACTTC | CSATQDYEQYF